This paragraph covers one T cell receptor beta chain sequence. This specimen comes from a study of blood T cell repertoires in COVID-19. Study context: There were acute and convalescent COVID-19 samples, and they came from the United States, Italy and Spain.

Produced via immunoSEQ multiplex PCR; TCRdb's table is partial and in-frame only. The table shows roughly 230,000 clones, with roughly 89% occurring only once. Sequencing was performed on peripheral blood. The source is a woman between 55 and 75 years old with COVID-19, enrolled during active disease.

CDR3 in amino acids: CASSQRQGRGGEGGYTF. CDR3 sequence (DNA): TGTGCCAGCAGCCAGAGACAGGGGCGGGGTGGAGAAGGTGGCTACACCTTC. J is TRBJ1-2 and V is TRBV3-1 (or the pseudogene TRBV3-2), with 8 bases aligning to TRBD1. Germline CDR1 LGHDT, CDR2 YNNKEL (reference sequence). J lost 7 bases, V lost 3 bases, and 16 bases had no gene match. There are 17 residues in the CDR3.